The next 7 T cell receptor beta chains were all read from a single sample in a study of cytomegalovirus exposure and HLA in healthy donors. The PCR was carried out with 60 Vbeta primers and 13 Jbeta primers. Data came from immunoSEQ multiplex PCR; TCRdb stores just in-frame clones and leaves some out. The sample shows about 130,000 clones, roughly 68% of them seen only once. The sequencing input was PBMCs. These receptors originate from a woman in her forties or fifties in good health and CMV-seropositive.

The chain combines TRBV11-2 with TRBJ1-5; the D gene is possibly TRBD1 (5 bases). There are 16 residues in the CDR3. The germline V gene has CDR1 SGHAT and CDR2 FQNNGV. V lost 5 bases and J lost 7, with 21 bases in between. CDR3 in amino acids: CASSPTGGGERQPQHF. The CDR3 nucleotides are TGTGCCAGCAGCCCAACCGGCGGGGGAGAAAGGCAGCCCCAGCATTTT.

This rearrangement joins TRBV10-3 to TRBJ1-1; D possibly corresponds to TRBD1 (5 bases). The V end was cut by 2 bases, the J end by 5 bases, with 18 bases between. The germline V gene has CDR1 ENHRY and CDR2 SYGVKD. The CDR3 is 16 residues long. The CDR3 DNA sequence: TGTGCCATCAGTGAGGCCGGGGGGGGGAAGCGGACTGAAGCTTTCTTT. This encodes CAISEAGGGKRTEAFF.

This chain uses TRBV4-2 with TRBJ1-4, with D possibly matching TRBD1 (6 bases). Trimming cost V 0 bases and J 11 bases, with 16 bases left between them. The CDR3 has 15 amino acids. CDR1 LGHNA and CDR2 YNFKEQ come from the germline V gene. Here the CDR3 DNA reads TGTGCCAGCAGCCAAGAAGGAACAGGGACTAGGAAACTGTTTTTT. This translates into CASSQEGTGTRKLFF.

The V and J genes are TRBV27 and TRBJ1-5, with 9 bases matching TRBD1. CDR1 is MNHEY and CDR2 is SMNVEV in the germline V gene (reference sequence). The CDR3 covers 15 residues. The V and J ends lost 6 bases and 4 bases, in that order; junction bases with no gene match: 7. The CDR3 loop reads CASRYSGTGNQPQHF. Written as DNA, the CDR3 is TGTGCCAGCAGATATTCCGGGACAGGGAATCAGCCCCAGCATTTT.

The V and J genes are TRBV11-3 and TRBJ2-1; TRBD1 matches 9 bases. The trim removed 5 bases at V and 2 bases at J, leaving 1 base unmatched. The germline V gene encodes CDR1 SGHNT and CDR2 YENEEA. The length of the CDR3 is 14 residues. The CDR3 DNA follows: TGTGCCAGCAGCGGGACAGGGCCCTACAATGAGCAGTTCTTC. Its translation is CASSGTGPYNEQFF.

This clone was observed a handful of times. The chain is built from TRBV11-1 and TRBJ1-1; D may be TRBD1 (5 bases). CDR1 and CDR2 (germline): SGHAT, FQDESV (reference sequence). The CDR3 spans 13 residues. Trimming left V 6 bases short and J 0 bases short, with 8 bases between. The CDR3 here is CASSWGLNTEAFF. Here the CDR3 DNA reads TGTGCCAGCAGTTGGGGCCTGAACACTGAAGCTTTCTTT.

V is TRBV30 and J is TRBJ2-3; TRBD2 agrees at 10 bases. V lost 2 bases, J lost 4 bases, and 6 bases stayed unmatched. CDR1 is GTSNPN, CDR2 SVGIG, per germline (reference sequence). The CDR3 is 15 residues long. CDR3 residues: CAWSTAGGRADTQYF. CDR3 in DNA: TGTGCCTGGAGTACAGCGGGGGGGCGGGCAGATACGCAGTATTTT.